Below, 22 T cell receptor beta chains from the same sample are listed, as sequenced in a study of human T cells and chemical hapten exposure. Documented time point: patch test 2, 6 weeks after DPC sensitization. Documented treatment: therapeutic diphenylcyclopropenone sensitization with weekly scalp DPC. Each CDR3 protein gets one entry after TCRdb re-called the RACE reads with MiXCR. The table records some 71,000 distinct CDR3 sequences, 10% of them present only once. The source material was whole blood, sampled in connection with sensitization to the hapten diphenylcyclopropenone (DPC). These TCRs come from a woman aged 45-65 years with alopecia areata. Some clones in this sample may be carry-over from other donors' samples.

The rearrangement uses TRBV25-1 and TRBJ1-2, with a tentative D call TRBD1 (5 bases). This CDR3 region has 13 residues. Per germline, CDR1 MGHDK and CDR2 SYGVNS. Trimming stripped 5 bases from V and 8 bases from J, with 15 bases between. The CDR3 loop is CASSNPQGYGYTF. Here the CDR3 DNA reads TGTGCCAGCAGTAATCCTCAGGGTTACGGCTACACCTTC.

There are a few counts of this clonotype. The chain recombines TRBV5-1 with TRBJ2-1; possibly TRBD1 for D (5 bases). The V gene lost 0 bases and the J gene lost 6 bases, with 16 bases spanning the gap. Germline loops: CDR1 SGHRS, CDR2 YFSETQ. This CDR3 has 16 residues. The CDR3 nucleotides read TGCGCCAGCAGCTTGGAATTAGCTGGTAGGGGCAATGAGCAGTTCTTC. This translates into CASSLELAGRGNEQFF.

This clonotype was observed a handful of times. The V call is TRBV7-9, the J call TRBJ2-5, with D uncertain. The CDR3 spans 13 residues. Deletions cut 1 base from V and 5 bases from J, with 8 bases between. Per the germline V gene, CDR1 is SEHNR and CDR2 is FQNEAQ (reference sequence). The CDR3 DNA reads TGTGCCAGCAGCTTAGGGATCGAGGAGACCCAGTACTTC. Translated, it gives CASSLGIEETQYF.

This clonotype was recorded at least ten times. The CDR3 bases are TGTGCCAGCAGAAACCCACAGGGGGCTGGCACTGAAGCTTTCTTT. Protein sequence: CASRNPQGAGTEAFF. The J gene is TRBJ1-1, the V gene TRBV6-1; 9 positions match TRBD1. In germline, CDR1 is MNHNS, CDR2 SASEGT. The CDR3 consists of 15 residues. V shed 6 bases, J shed 4 bases, and the junction held 9 bases outside the gene matches.

This clonotype was recorded a few times. This chain connects TRBV19 to TRBJ2-1, with 7 bases lining up with TRBD2. Germline V gene lookup returns CDR1 LNHDA and CDR2 SQIVND (reference sequence). This CDR3 is built from 17 residues. V was pared by 2 bases and J by 7 bases, with 14 bases of the junction left unmatched. CDR3 loop: CASSIRASGLGRNEQFF. In nucleotides, the CDR3 is TGTGCCAGTAGTATACGGGCTAGCGGTCTGGGTAGGAATGAGCAGTTCTTC.

By share of the sample, this clonotype is medium-sized (0.01 to 0.1%). This sequence joins TRBV3-1 and TRBJ1-5, with D uncertain. CDR1 is LGHDT and CDR2 is YNNKEL in the germline V gene (reference sequence). This CDR3 is built from 12 residues. V was cut by 0 bases and J by 6 bases, with 3 bases left in between. In DNA form, the CDR3 reads TGTGCCAGCAGCCAAGAGGGTCAGCCCCAGCATTTT. Its translation is CASSQEGQPQHF.

This clonotype has at least ten counts. The chain uses TRBV12-3 or TRBV12-4 and TRBJ1-2, with no clear D. The CDR3 is 14 residues long. The V end was cut by 0 bases, the J end by 2 bases, with 7 bases between. The CDR3 region is CASSLAGRNYGYTF. The CDR3 DNA reads as TGTGCCAGCAGTTTAGCGGGGAGGAACTATGGCTACACCTTC.

The chain's CDR3 is CASTAAGVREKLFF. CDR3 DNA sequence: TGTGCCAGCACCGCAGCCGGGGTTCGGGAAAAACTGTTTTTT. The rearrangement joins TRBV11-1 to TRBJ1-4; D is ambiguous. Germline values: CDR1 SGHAT, CDR2 FQDESV (reference sequence). The CDR3 runs to 14 residues. Trimming pared 7 bases from V and 8 bases from J, leaving 17 bases between. Full variable domain (outside the CDR3, taken from reference TRBV11-1 and TRBJ1-4): EAEVAQSPRYKITEKSQAVAFWCDPISGHATLYWYRQILGQGPELLVQFQDESVVDDSQLPKDRFSAERLKGVDSTLKIQPAELGDSAMYLCASTAAGVREKLFFGSGTQLSVL.

The chain carries TRBV27 and TRBJ1-1; D uncertain. Germline CDR1 is MNHEY and CDR2 is SMNVEV (reference sequence). The CDR3 contains 14 residues. Trimming took off 3 bases at V and 4 bases at J, with 12 bases between the two ends. CDR3 loop: CASSLFQVSTEAFF. CDR3 DNA sequence: TGTGCCAGCAGTTTGTTCCAGGTTAGCACTGAAGCTTTCTTT.

In this sample, this clonotype turned up many times. This chain joins TRBV30 and TRBJ2-7; TRBD1 matches 9 bases. Germline-derived CDR1 and CDR2 are GTSNPN and SVGIG (reference sequence). Germline trimming cut 1 base from V and 2 bases from J; bases unmatched to any gene: 3. This CDR3 region has 14 residues. DNA of the CDR3: TGTGCCTGGAGTGCAGGACAGGGGACCTACGAGCAGTACTTC. Translating gives CAWSAGQGTYEQYF.

This clonotype was seen repeatedly, ten times or more. The chain has TRBV20-1 and TRBJ2-1; no clear D gene. The length of the CDR3 is 13 residues. Per germline, CDR1 DFQATT and CDR2 SNEGSKA (reference sequence). V lost 3 bases, J lost 0 bases, and 6 bases lay in between. This chain's CDR3 is CSASQSSYNEQFF. Written as DNA, the CDR3 is TGCAGTGCTAGTCAGAGCTCCTACAATGAGCAGTTCTTC.

The V gene is TRBV7-9, the J gene TRBJ2-3; perhaps TRBD2 as D (6 bases). The germline V gene has CDR1 SEHNR and CDR2 FQNEAQ (reference sequence). V gave up 5 bases and J gave up 4 bases, with 13 bases separating them. The CDR3 has 14 residues. CDR3 in DNA: TGTGCCAGCAGCCGCGGAGGGCTCGCAGATACGCAGTATTTT. It is translated as CASSRGGLADTQYF. Together with reference TRBV7-9 and TRBJ2-3, the CDR3 gives the full variable domain: DTGVSQNPRHKITKRGQNVTFRCDPISEHNRLYWYRQTLGQGPEFLTYFQNEAQLEKSRLLSDRFSAERPKGSFSTLEIQRTEQGDSAMYLCASSRGGLADTQYFGPGTRLTVL.

This chain links TRBV30 with TRBJ1-1; 7 bases are shared with TRBD1. Losses at the gene ends were 2 bases for V and 0 bases for J; bases not matched to a gene: 3. This CDR3 spans 14 amino acids. Germline V CDR1 and CDR2: GTSNPN, SVGIG (reference sequence). CDR3 DNA sequence: TGTGCCTGGAGTCCAGGGGGTTTGAACACTGAAGCTTTCTTT. It is translated as CAWSPGGLNTEAFF.

This clonotype has only a few counts. The chain recombines TRBV28 with TRBJ2-4; D gene uncertain. The CDR3 has 13 amino acids. The germline CDR1 and CDR2 sequences are MDHEN and SYDVKM. V lost 5 bases to trimming and J lost 7 bases, with 12 bases between them. CDR3 coding DNA: TGTGCCAGCAGTCCCCCCTCGACCAACATTCAGTACTTC. Its protein product is CASSPPSTNIQYF.

This clonotype was seen ten or more times. V usage is TRBV7-8 and J usage is TRBJ2-1, with 14 positions matching TRBD2. The length of the CDR3 is 16 residues. Germline CDR1 is SGHVS and CDR2 is FQNEAQ. The V and J ends lost 3 bases and 8 bases, in that order; junction bases with no gene match: 6. CDR3 DNA: TGTGCCAGCAGCTTTCTCGGACTAGCGGGAGGCGATGAGCAGTTCTTC. It is translated as CASSFLGLAGGDEQFF.

This clonotype was observed at least ten times. The V call is TRBV30, the J call TRBJ2-3, with TRBD2 matching 10 bases. With V trimmed by 0 bases and J by 2 bases, 5 bases remained unmatched. This CDR3 has 16 amino acids. Germline V gene sequence: CDR1 GTSNPN, CDR2 SVGIG (reference sequence). The CDR3 bases are TGTGCCTGGAGTGTACGCCTAGCGGGAGACACAGATACGCAGTATTTT. Protein product: CAWSVRLAGDTDTQYF.

This clonotype was seen ten or more times. The chain joins TRBV11-2 to TRBJ2-3; no definite D call. The CDR3 is 16 residues long. The germline V gene has CDR1 SGHAT and CDR2 FQNNGV. The V and J ends lost 8 bases and 0 bases respectively, with 18 bases between them. CDR3 sequence (DNA): TGTGCCAGCGGGATGGCTGCAAAATATAGCACAGATACGCAGTATTTT. This encodes CASGMAAKYSTDTQYF.

This clonotype was found many times. This chain connects TRBV5-1 to TRBJ1-6; D uncertain. V shed 0 bases and J shed 7 bases, with 14 bases lying between them. This CDR3 spans 16 amino acids. Germline V gene data show CDR1 as SGHRS and CDR2 as YFSETQ. The CDR3 loop is CASSLETPGGNSPLHF. CDR3 in DNA: TGCGCCAGCAGCTTGGAGACTCCTGGAGGAAATTCACCCCTCCACTTT.

The chain recombines TRBV3-1 with TRBJ2-7; TRBD2 matches 9 bases. The CDR3 is made up of 16 amino acids. CDR1 is LGHDT, CDR2 YNNKEL, per germline (reference sequence). V lost 1 base, J lost 3 bases, and 7 bases stayed unmatched. CDR3 coding DNA: TGTGCCAGCAGCCAAGTGTCCGCGGGAGGGGTCTACGAGCAGTACTTC. It codes for CASSQVSAGGVYEQYF.

This clonotype has a single count. A much larger clone sits a single nucleotide away, making a read error possible. The chain links TRBV5-1 to TRBJ2-5; 10 nucleotides match TRBD2. The CDR3 extends over 16 amino acids. V gave up 0 bases and J gave up 4 bases; unmatched junction bases: 6. Per the germline V gene, CDR1 is SGHRS and CDR2 is YFSETQ. For the CDR3, the DNA is TGCGCCAGCAGCTTGGTACTAGCGGGATTGCGAGAGACCCAGTACTTC. It specifies CASSLVLAGLRETQYF.

This clonotype was recorded many times. V gene TRBV7-6 combines with J gene TRBJ1-1; tentative D call: TRBD1 (6 bases). The CDR3 is 15 residues long. With 2 bases removed from V and 0 bases from J, the gap between germline ends came to 10 bases. Germline V gene sequence: CDR1 SGHVS, CDR2 FNYEAQ. The CDR3 protein is CASSLRGGMNTEAFF. DNA of the CDR3: TGTGCCAGCAGCTTACGAGGGGGGATGAACACTGAAGCTTTCTTT.

This clonotype has only a few counts. The J gene is TRBJ2-3, the V gene TRBV28, with D possibly matching TRBD1 (5 bases). This CDR3 is 14 amino acids long. Germline values: CDR1 MDHEN, CDR2 SYDVKM. V dropped 3 bases and J dropped 5 bases, with 12 bases sitting between them. The CDR3 DNA reads as TGTGCCAGCAGTTTGGGGCTAGGCGTAGATACGCAGTATTTT. This encodes CASSLGLGVDTQYF. Filled out from reference TRBV28 and TRBJ2-3, the complete variable domain reads DVKVTQSSRYLVKRTGEKVFLECVQDMDHENMFWYRQDPGLGLRLIYFSYDVKMKEKGDIPEGYSVSREKKERFSLILESASTNQTSMYLCASSLGLGVDTQYFGPGTRLTVL.